A selection of T cell receptor beta chains follows, all from one sample in a study of T-cell memory formation after mild COVID-19. TCRdb re-derived calls from the 5' RACE reads in MiXCR, one entry per CDR3 protein. The table shows around 120,000 distinct CDR3 sequences, with approximately 15% occurring only once. Sequencing was performed on PBMCs or a T cell subset sorted from them (not recorded which). These receptors were obtained from an adult woman who had mild COVID-19 (a few samples of this study predate the infection). Cell type and time point are not known. The conserved cysteine and the conserved F or W are not part of the CDR3 here.

v_gene: TRBV7-3; CDR3aa: ASSLAGQGNYGYT
v_gene: TRBV6-6; CDR3aa: ASSYVGPNTEAF
v_gene: TRBV9; CDR3aa: ASSVRASGTYEQY
v_gene: TRBV7-9; CDR3aa: ASSRTGVQPQH
v_gene: TRBV24-1; CDR3aa: ATRARTGNTGELF
v_gene: TRBV7-3; CDR3aa: ASSTSGTGNYGYT
v_gene: TRBV20-1; CDR3aa: SARPLRTGTPEAF
v_gene: TRBV3-1; CDR3aa: ASSQDLRGDTQY
v_gene: TRBV13; CDR3aa: ASSLFDNEQF
v_gene: TRBV7-2; CDR3aa: ASSPWEGEQY
v_gene: TRBV10-3; CDR3aa: AISEGWIAGSPQETQY